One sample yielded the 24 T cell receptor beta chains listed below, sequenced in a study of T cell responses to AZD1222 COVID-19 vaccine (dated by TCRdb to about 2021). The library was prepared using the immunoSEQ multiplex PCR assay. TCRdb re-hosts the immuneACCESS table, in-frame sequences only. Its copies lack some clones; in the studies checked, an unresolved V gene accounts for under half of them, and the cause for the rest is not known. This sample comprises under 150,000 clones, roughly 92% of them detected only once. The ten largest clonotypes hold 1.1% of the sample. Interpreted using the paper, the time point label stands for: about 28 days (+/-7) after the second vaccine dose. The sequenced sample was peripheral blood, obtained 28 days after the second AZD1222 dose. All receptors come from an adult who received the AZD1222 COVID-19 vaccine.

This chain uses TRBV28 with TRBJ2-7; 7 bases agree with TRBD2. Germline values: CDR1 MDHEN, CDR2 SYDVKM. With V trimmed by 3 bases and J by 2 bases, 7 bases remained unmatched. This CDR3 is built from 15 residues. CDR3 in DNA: TGTGCCAGCAGTTTGGGAGGGGTCAAAACCTACGAGCAGTACTTC. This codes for CASSLGGVKTYEQYF.

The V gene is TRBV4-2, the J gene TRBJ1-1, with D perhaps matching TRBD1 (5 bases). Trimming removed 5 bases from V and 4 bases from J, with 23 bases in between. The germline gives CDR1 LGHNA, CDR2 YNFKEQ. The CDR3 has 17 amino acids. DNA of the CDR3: TGTGCCAGCAGCGCGGGGCCGGGCAGGCAATGGGTCACTGAAGCTTTCTTT. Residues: CASSAGPGRQWVTEAFF.

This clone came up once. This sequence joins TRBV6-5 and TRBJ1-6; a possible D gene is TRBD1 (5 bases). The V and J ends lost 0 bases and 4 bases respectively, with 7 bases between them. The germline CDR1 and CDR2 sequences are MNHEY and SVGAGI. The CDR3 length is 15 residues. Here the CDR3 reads CASSYSRGYNSPLHF. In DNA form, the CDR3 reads TGTGCCAGCAGTTACTCGAGGGGTTATAATTCACCCCTCCACTTT.

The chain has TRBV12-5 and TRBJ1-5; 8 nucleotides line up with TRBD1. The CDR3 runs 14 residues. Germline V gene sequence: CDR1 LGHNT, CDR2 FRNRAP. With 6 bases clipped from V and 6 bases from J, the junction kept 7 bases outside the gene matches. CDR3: CASGQQGAVQPQHF. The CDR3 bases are TGTGCTAGTGGCCAGCAGGGGGCGGTTCAGCCCCAGCATTTT.

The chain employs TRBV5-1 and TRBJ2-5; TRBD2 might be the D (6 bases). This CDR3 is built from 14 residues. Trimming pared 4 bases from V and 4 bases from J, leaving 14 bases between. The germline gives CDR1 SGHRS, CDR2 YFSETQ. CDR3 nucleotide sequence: TGCGCCAGCAGCCCGTATCAGGGAGGAGAGACCCAGTACTTC. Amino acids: CASSPYQGGETQYF.

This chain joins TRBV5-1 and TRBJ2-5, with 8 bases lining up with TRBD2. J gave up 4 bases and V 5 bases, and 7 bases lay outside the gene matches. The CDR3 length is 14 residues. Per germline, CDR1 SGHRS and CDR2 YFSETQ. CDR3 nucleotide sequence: TGCGCCAGCAGACCCGGGACTAGTGGAGAGACCCAGTACTTC. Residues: CASRPGTSGETQYF.

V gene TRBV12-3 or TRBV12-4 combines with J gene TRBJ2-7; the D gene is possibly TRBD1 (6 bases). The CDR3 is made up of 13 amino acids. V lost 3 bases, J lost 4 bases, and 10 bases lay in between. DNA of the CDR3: TGTGCCAGCAGTTTCGACAGGTTTTACGAGCAGTACTTC. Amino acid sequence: CASSFDRFYEQYF.

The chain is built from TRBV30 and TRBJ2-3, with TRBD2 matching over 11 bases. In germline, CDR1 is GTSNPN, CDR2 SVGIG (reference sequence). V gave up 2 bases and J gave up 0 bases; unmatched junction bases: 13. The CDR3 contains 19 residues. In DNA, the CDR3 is TGTGCCTGGAGTTCCACCTCCCGGACTAGCGGGCCTAGCACAGATACGCAGTATTTT. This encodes CAWSSTSRTSGPSTDTQYF.

The CDR3 loop is CASSIEGADEKLFF. CDR3 DNA sequence: TGTGCCAGTAGTATCGAGGGGGCTGATGAAAAACTGTTTTTT. V gene TRBV19 combines with J gene TRBJ1-4, with TRBD1 matching over 7 bases. This CDR3 is built from 14 residues. V lost 3 bases, J lost 6 bases, and 4 bases stayed unmatched. Germline V lookup: CDR1 LNHDA, CDR2 SQIVND (reference sequence).

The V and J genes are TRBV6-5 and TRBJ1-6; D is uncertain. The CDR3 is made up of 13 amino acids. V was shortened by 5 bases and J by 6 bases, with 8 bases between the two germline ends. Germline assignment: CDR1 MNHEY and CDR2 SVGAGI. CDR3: CASSIGPNSPLHF. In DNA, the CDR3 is TGTGCCAGCAGTATCGGACCTAATTCACCCCTCCACTTT.

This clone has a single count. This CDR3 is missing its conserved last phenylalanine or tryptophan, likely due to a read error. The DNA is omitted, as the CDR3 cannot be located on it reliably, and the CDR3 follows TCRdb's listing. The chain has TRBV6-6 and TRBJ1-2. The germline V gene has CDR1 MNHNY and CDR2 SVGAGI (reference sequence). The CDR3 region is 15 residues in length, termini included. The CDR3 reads CASSFGPWTDAGQPE.

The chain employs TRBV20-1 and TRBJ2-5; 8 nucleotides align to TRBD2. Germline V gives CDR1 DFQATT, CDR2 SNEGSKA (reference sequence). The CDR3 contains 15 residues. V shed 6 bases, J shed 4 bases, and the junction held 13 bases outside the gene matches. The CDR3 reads CSASPYRGGRETQYF. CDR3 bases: TGCAGTGCCAGTCCATACCGGGGGGGCCGAGAGACCCAGTACTTC.

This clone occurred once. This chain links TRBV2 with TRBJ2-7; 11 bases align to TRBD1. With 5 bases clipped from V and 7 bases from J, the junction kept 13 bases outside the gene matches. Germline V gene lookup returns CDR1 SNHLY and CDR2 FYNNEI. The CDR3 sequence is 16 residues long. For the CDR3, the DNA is TGTGCCAGCAGTTCACAATCCGGGACAGGGGGTGGGGAGCAGTACTTC. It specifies CASSSQSGTGGGEQYF.

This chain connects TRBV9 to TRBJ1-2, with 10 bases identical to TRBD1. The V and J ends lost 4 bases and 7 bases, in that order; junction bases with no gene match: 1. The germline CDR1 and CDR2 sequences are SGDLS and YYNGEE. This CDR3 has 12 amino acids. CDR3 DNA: TGTGCCAGCAGCAGGACAGGGGGTGGCTACACCTTC. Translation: CASSRTGGGYTF. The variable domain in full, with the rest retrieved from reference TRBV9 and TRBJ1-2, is DSGVTQTPKHLITATGQRVTLRCSPRSGDLSVYWYQQSLDQGLQFLIQYYNGEERAKGNILERFSAQQFPDLHSELNLSSLELGDSALYFCASSRTGGGYTFGSGTRLTVV.

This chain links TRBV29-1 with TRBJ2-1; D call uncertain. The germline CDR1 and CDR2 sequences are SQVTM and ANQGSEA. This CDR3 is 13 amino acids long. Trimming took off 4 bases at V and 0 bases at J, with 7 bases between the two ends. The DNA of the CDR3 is TGCAGCGTTGGGCCGAGCTCCTACAATGAGCAGTTCTTC. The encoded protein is CSVGPSSYNEQFF.

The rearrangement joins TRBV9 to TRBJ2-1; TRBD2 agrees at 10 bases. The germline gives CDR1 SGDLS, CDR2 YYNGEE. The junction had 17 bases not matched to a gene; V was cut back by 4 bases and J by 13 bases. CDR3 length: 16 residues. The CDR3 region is CASSPLSAAGGPHQFF. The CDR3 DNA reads TGTGCCAGCAGCCCCTTGAGCGCAGCGGGAGGGCCACACCAGTTCTTC.

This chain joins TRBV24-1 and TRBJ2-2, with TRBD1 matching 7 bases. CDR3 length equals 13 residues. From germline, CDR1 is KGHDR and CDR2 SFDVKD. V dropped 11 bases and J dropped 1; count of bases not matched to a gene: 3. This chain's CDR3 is CAIRDRNTGELFF. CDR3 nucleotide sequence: TGTGCCATCCGGGACAGGAACACCGGGGAGCTGTTTTTT.

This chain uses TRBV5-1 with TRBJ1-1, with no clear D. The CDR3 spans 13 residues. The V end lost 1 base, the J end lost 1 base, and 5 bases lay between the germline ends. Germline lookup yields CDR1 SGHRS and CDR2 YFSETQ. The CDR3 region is CASSLYQNTEAFF. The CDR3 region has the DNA TGCGCCAGCAGCTTGTACCAGAACACTGAAGCTTTCTTT.

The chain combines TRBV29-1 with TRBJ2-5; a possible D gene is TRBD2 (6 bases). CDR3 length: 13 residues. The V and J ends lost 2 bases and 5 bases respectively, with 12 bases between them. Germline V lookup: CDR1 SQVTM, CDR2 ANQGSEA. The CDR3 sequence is CSVEPRGRETQYF. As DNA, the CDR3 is TGCAGCGTTGAACCTCGGGGGAGGGAGACCCAGTACTTC.

CDR3 amino acids: CASSRDRGVVETEAFF. The CDR3 DNA follows: TGCGCCAGCAGCCGGGACAGGGGAGTAGTGGAGACTGAAGCTTTCTTT. V is TRBV5-1 and J is TRBJ1-1; 10 bases are shared with TRBD1. CDR1 and CDR2 from the germline V gene are SGHRS and YFSETQ. J was trimmed by 5 bases and V by 4 bases; bases with no gene match: 11. The CDR3 totals 16 residues.

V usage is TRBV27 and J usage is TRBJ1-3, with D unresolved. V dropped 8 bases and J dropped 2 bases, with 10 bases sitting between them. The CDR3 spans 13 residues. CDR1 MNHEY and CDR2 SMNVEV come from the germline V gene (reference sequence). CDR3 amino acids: CASRKSAGNTIYF. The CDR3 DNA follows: TGTGCCAGCCGGAAGTCAGCTGGAAACACCATATATTTT.

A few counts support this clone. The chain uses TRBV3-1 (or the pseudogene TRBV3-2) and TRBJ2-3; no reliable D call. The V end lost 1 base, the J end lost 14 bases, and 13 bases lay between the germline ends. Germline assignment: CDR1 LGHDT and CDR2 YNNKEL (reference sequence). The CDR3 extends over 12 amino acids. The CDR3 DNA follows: TGTGCCAGCAGCCAAGGGAGAGGTTCAGTGTATTTT. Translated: CASSQGRGSVYF.

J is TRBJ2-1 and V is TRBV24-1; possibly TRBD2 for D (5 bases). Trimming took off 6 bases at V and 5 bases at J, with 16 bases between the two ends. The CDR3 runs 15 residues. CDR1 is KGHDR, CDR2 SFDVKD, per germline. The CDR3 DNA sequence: TGTGCCACCAGTATCGGAGGAAGGGAGAACAATGAGCAGTTCTTC. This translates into CATSIGGRENNEQFF.

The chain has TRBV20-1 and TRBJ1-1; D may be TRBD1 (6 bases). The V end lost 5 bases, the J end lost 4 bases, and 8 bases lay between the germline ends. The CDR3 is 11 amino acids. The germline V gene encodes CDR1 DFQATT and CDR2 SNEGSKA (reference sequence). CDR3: CSAGRGTEAFF. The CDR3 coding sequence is TGCAGTGCTGGCAGGGGCACTGAAGCTTTCTTT.